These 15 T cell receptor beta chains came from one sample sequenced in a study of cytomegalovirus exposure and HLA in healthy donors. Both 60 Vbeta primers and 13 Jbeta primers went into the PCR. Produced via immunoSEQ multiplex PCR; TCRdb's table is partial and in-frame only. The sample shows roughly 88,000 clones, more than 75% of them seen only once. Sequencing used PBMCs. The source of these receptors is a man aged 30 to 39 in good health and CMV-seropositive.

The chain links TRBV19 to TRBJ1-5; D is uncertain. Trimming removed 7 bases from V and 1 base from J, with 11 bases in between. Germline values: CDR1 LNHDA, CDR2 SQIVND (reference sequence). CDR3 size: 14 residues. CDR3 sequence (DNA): TGTGCCAGTAATACCTACTGGAGCAATCAGCCCCAGCATTTT. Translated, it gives CASNTYWSNQPQHF.

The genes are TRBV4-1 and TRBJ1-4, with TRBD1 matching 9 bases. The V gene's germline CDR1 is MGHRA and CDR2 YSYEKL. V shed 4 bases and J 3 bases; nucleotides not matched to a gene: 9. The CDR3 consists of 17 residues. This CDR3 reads CASSPMGQGSANEKLFF. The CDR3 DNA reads TGCGCCAGCAGCCCCATGGGACAGGGATCGGCTAATGAAAAACTGTTTTTT.

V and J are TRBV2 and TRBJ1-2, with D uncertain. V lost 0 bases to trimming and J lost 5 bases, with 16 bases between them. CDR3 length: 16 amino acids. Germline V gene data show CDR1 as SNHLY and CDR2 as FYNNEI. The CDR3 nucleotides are TGTGCCAGCAGTGAAGCTCCTGGGAGGAAGAAGTATGGCTACACCTTC. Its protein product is CASSEAPGRKKYGYTF.

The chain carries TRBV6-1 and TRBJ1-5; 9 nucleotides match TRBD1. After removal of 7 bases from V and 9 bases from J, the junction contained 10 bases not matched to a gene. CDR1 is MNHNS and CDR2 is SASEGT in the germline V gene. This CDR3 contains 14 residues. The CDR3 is CASTPTGGGRPQHF. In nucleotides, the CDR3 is TGTGCCAGCACCCCGACAGGGGGGGGAAGGCCCCAGCATTTT.

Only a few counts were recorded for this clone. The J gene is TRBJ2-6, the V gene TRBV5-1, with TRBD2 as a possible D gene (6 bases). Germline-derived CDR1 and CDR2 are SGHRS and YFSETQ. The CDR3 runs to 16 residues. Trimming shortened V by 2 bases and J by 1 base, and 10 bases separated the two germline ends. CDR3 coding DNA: TGCGCCAGCAGCTTATCCCTAGCGTCTGGGGCCAACGTCCTGACTTTC. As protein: CASSLSLASGANVLTF.

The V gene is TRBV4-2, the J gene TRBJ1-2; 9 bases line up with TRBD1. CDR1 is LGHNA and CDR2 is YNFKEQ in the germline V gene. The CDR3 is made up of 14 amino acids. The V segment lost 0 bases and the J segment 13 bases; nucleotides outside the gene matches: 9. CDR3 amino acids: CASSQDQGQGTCTF. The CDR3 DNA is TGTGCCAGCAGCCAAGATCAAGGACAGGGGACGTGCACCTTC.

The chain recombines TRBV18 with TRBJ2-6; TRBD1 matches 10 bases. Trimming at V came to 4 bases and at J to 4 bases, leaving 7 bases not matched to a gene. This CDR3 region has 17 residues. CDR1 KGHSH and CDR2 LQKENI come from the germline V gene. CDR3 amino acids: CASSLRQGASGANVLTF. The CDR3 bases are TGTGCCAGCTCACTGAGACAGGGGGCATCAGGGGCCAACGTCCTGACTTTC. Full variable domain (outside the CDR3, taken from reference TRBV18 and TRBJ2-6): NAGVMQNPRHLVRRRGQEARLRCSPMKGHSHVYWYRQLPEEGLKFMVYLQKENIIDESGMPKERFSAEFPKEGPSILRIQQVVRGDSAAYFCASSLRQGASGANVLTFGAGSRLTVL.

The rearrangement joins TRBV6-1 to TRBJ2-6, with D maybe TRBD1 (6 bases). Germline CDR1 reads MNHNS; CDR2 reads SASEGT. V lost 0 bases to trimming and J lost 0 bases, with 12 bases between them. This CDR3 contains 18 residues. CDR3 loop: CASSEAGDNFSGANVLTF. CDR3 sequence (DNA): TGTGCCAGCAGTGAAGCGGGGGACAATTTCTCTGGGGCCAACGTCCTGACTTTC.

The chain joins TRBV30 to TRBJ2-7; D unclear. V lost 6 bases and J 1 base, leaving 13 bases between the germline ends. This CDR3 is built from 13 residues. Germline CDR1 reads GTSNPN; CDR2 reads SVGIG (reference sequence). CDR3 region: CACYHGRSYEQYF. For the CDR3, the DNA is TGTGCCTGTTATCATGGGCGATCCTACGAGCAGTACTTC.

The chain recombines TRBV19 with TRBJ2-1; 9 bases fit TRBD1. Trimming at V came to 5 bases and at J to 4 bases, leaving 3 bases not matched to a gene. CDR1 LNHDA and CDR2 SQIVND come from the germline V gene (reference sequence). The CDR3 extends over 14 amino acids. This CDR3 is CASSLGQGYNEQFF. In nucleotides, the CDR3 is TGTGCCAGTAGTCTGGGACAGGGATACAATGAGCAGTTCTTC.

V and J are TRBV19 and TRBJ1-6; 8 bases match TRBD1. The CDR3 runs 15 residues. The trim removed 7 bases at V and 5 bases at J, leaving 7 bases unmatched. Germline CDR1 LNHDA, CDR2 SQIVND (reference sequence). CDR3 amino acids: CASTNRGTNNSPLHF. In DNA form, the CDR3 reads TGTGCCAGTACCAACAGGGGGACGAATAATTCACCCCTCCACTTT. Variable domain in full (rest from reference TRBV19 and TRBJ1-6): DGGITQSPKYLFRKEGQNVTLSCEQNLNHDAMYWYRQDPGQGLRLIYYSQIVNDFQKGDIAEGYSVSREKKESFPLTVTSAQKNPTAFYLCASTNRGTNNSPLHFGNGTRLTVT.

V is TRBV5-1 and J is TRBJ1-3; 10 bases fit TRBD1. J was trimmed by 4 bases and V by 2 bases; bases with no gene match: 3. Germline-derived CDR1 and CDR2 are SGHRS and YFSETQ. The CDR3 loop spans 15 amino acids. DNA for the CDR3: TGCGCCAGCAGCTTCGACAGGGGGCAAGGAAACACCATATATTTT. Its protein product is CASSFDRGQGNTIYF.

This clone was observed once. CDR3 bases: TGTGCCAGCAGCCGAACCAGGGTCCCTGGAAACACCATATATTTT. Its translation: CASSRTRVPGNTIYF. The rearrangement links TRBV27 to TRBJ1-3, with D possibly TRBD1 on 5 matching bases. The CDR3 has 15 amino acids. The germline V gene has CDR1 MNHEY and CDR2 SMNVEV (reference sequence). V was pared by 6 bases and J by 2 bases, with 14 bases between.

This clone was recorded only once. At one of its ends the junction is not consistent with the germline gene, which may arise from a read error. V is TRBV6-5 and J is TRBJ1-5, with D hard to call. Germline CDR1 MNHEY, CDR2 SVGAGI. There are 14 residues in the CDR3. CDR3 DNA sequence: TGTGCCAGCAGTTACGGCACAGCTAATCGGCCCCAGCATTTT. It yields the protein CASSYGTANRPQHF.

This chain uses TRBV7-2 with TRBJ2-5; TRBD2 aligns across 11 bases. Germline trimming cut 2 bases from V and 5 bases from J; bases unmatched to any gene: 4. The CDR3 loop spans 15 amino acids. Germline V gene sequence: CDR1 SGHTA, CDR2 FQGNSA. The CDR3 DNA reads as TGTGCCAGCAGCTTAACTAGCGGGAGTTCGGAGACCCAGTACTTC. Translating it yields CASSLTSGSSETQYF.